This T cell receptor beta chain stems from a study of T cells after yellow fever vaccination. The CDR3 totals 13 residues. CDR1 is SGHVS, CDR2 FNYEAQ, per germline. The ends lost 6 bases at V and 4 bases at J; junction bases unmatched: 4. They built TCR cDNA with 5'RACE template switching, a step that put in a universal primer site and UMIs. Each CDR3 protein gets one entry after TCRdb re-called the 5' RACE reads with MiXCR. The sample shows more than 65,000 distinct CDR3 sequences, roughly 13% of them seen only once. Points from the study as a whole: A small proportion of clonotypes was detected in both the CD4 and CD8 compartments.

This clonotype was sampled from a man between 18 and 29 years old who received the YFV17D yellow fever vaccine. V and J are TRBV7-6 and TRBJ2-7; TRBD1 matches at 9 bases. This specimen consisted of CD8+ T cells not binding an NS4B(214-222) dextramer, sorted from PBMCs, obtained roughly 23 days after the first yellow fever vaccination. The CDR3 loop is CASSPDRGYEQYF. The CDR3, as DNA: TGTGCCAGCAGTCCGGACAGGGGTTACGAGCAGTACTTC.